What follows are 24 T cell receptor beta chains derived from one specimen sequenced in a study of blood T cell repertoires in COVID-19. The repertoire was sequenced with immunoSEQ multiplex PCR; TCRdb's copy has only in-frame clones and lacks some. This repertoire shows under 250,000 clones, just over 85% found once; its top ten account for approximately 10%. Material: peripheral blood. The origin of the receptors is a man in his forties or fifties with COVID-19, enrolled during active disease.

The chain couples TRBV9 to TRBJ2-7, with 8 bases that match TRBD2. V gave up 6 bases and J gave up 6 bases; unmatched junction bases: 8. The CDR3 is made up of 13 amino acids. Germline CDR1 and CDR2: SGDLS and YYNGEE. DNA of the CDR3: TGTGCCAGCAATAGCGGGACTATTTCCGAGCAGTACTTC. Its protein is CASNSGTISEQYF.

The genes are TRBV6-1 and TRBJ2-3; 15 positions match TRBD2. With V trimmed by 4 bases and J by 3 bases, 5 bases remained unmatched. This CDR3 is built from 17 residues. The germline V gene encodes CDR1 MNHNS and CDR2 SASEGT. The CDR3 loop reads CASSVRTSGGVTDTQYF. The CDR3 nucleotides read TGTGCCAGCAGTGTTAGGACTAGCGGGGGGGTAACAGATACGCAGTATTTT.

The chain uses TRBV3-1 (or the pseudogene TRBV3-2) and TRBJ1-6; 7 nucleotides match TRBD1. The length of the CDR3 is 15 residues. Looked up from germline, CDR1 is LGHDT and CDR2 is YNNKEL (reference sequence). J gave up 5 bases and V 1 base, and 2 bases lay outside the gene matches. The CDR3 spells CASSQGTGDNSPLHF. In DNA, the CDR3 is TGTGCCAGCAGCCAAGGGACAGGAGATAATTCACCCCTCCACTTT.

This clone was seen just once. The rearrangement uses TRBV7-3 and TRBJ2-1, with TRBD2 as a possible D gene (6 bases). V lost 2 bases and J lost 9, with 17 bases in between. Germline-derived CDR1 and CDR2 are SGHTA and FQGTGA. The CDR3 is made up of 15 amino acids. CDR3 nucleotides: TGTGCCAGCAGCTTAGGGACTTCATCGTTAAGTGAGCAGTTCTTC. It specifies CASSLGTSSLSEQFF.

The J gene is TRBJ1-6, the V gene TRBV5-1, with D maybe TRBD1 (5 bases). CDR1 is SGHRS and CDR2 is YFSETQ in the germline V gene. Trimming pared 0 bases from V and 6 bases from J, leaving 10 bases between. The CDR3 contains 15 residues. The DNA for the CDR3 is TGCGCCAGCAGCTTGGGGCAGGGAGGTAATTCACCCCTCCACTTT. Translation: CASSLGQGGNSPLHF.

The chain recombines TRBV10-3 with TRBJ2-7; perhaps TRBD1 as D (6 bases). CDR3 length: 12 amino acids. Germline CDR1 and CDR2: ENHRY and SYGVKD. Trimming removed 11 bases from V and 4 bases from J, with 15 bases in between. The CDR3 sequence: CAGGRTVYEQYF. The CDR3 DNA reads as TGTGCCGGCGGACGGACAGTTTACGAGCAGTACTTC.

A few counts support this clone. This chain joins TRBV7-9 and TRBJ1-6; 10 positions match TRBD1. The ends lost 5 bases at V and 12 bases at J; junction bases unmatched: 7. Looked up from germline, CDR1 is SEHNR and CDR2 is FQNEAQ (reference sequence). CDR3 length: 14 residues. The CDR3 region has the DNA TGTGCCAGCAGCCCCGGACAGGGGGAGAGACCCCTCCACTTT. This translates into CASSPGQGERPLHF.

The chain links TRBV25-1 to TRBJ1-2, with D hard to call. The V gene lost 5 bases and the J gene lost 8 bases, with 12 bases spanning the gap. This CDR3 is built from 12 residues. Germline V gives CDR1 MGHDK, CDR2 SYGVNS. The CDR3: CASSLGEGGYTF. CDR3 sequence (DNA): TGTGCCAGCAGTCTTGGGGAGGGCGGCTACACCTTC.

This chain uses TRBV30 with TRBJ1-5; TRBD1 agrees at 7 bases. The ends lost 1 base at V and 1 base at J; junction bases unmatched: 4. The germline V gene encodes CDR1 GTSNPN and CDR2 SVGIG (reference sequence). This CDR3 contains 15 residues. The CDR3 loop is CAWSEGARSNQPQHF. CDR3 DNA sequence: TGTGCCTGGAGTGAGGGGGCTCGAAGCAATCAGCCCCAGCATTTT.

This chain links TRBV30 with TRBJ1-2, with no clear D. The CDR3 has 12 residues. Trimming removed 0 bases at V and 1 base at J, with 3 bases between. The germline V gene has CDR1 GTSNPN and CDR2 SVGIG (reference sequence). CDR3 nucleotides: TGTGCCTGGAGTGTCCGTAACTATGGCTACACCTTC. Its translation is CAWSVRNYGYTF.

The CDR3 DNA follows: TGTGCCAGCAGCCGACAGGGAGGCAGATCACCCCTCCACTTT. Translation: CASSRQGGRSPLHF. The gene calls are TRBV7-9 and TRBJ1-6, with 7 bases identical to TRBD1. The V segment lost 5 bases and the J segment 10 bases; nucleotides outside the gene matches: 8. Germline V CDR1 and CDR2: SEHNR, FQNEAQ (reference sequence). The CDR3 has 14 residues.

The chain has TRBV15 and TRBJ2-7, with D possibly being TRBD2 (5 bases). Germline CDR1 is LNHNV and CDR2 is YYDKDF (reference sequence). The CDR3 runs to 15 residues. V gave up 0 bases and J gave up 2 bases, with 11 bases separating them. The CDR3 DNA is TGTGCCACCAGCAGAGATCCTAGAGGGCCCTACGAGCAGTACTTC. Translating it yields CATSRDPRGPYEQYF.

This sequence joins TRBV19 and TRBJ2-2; 10 bases fit TRBD1. The CDR3 spans 16 residues. From germline, CDR1 is LNHDA and CDR2 SQIVND (reference sequence). The trim removed 5 bases at V and 5 bases at J, leaving 8 bases unmatched. The CDR3 region has the DNA TGTGCCAGTAGTCCTCGGGGACAGGGGAGGACCGGGGAGCTGTTTTTT. Translating it yields CASSPRGQGRTGELFF.

This rearrangement joins TRBV30 to TRBJ1-2, with D unresolved. Germline V gives CDR1 GTSNPN, CDR2 SVGIG (reference sequence). The CDR3 is 12 amino acids. Deletions cut 5 bases from V and 2 bases from J, with 9 bases between. CDR3 amino acids: CAWGSGNYGYTF. CDR3 sequence (DNA): TGTGCCTGGGGCAGTGGCAACTATGGCTACACCTTC.

The V and J genes are TRBV10-3 and TRBJ1-6, with TRBD1 identical over 8 bases. Germline V gene sequence: CDR1 ENHRY, CDR2 SYGVKD. V was pared by 7 bases and J by 9 bases, with 8 bases of the junction left unmatched. This CDR3 has 14 amino acids. The CDR3 coding sequence is TGTGCCATCACTCCGACAGGGGATACTTCACCCCTCCACTTT. This codes for CAITPTGDTSPLHF.

This rearrangement joins TRBV19 to TRBJ2-2; possibly TRBD2 for D (7 bases). This CDR3 is 15 amino acids long. The V end lost 8 bases, the J end lost 6 bases, and 19 bases lay between the germline ends. Per germline, CDR1 LNHDA and CDR2 SQIVND (reference sequence). This chain's CDR3 is CASVYSGGLAGELFF. The DNA for the CDR3 is TGTGCCAGTGTATACTCCGGGGGGCTCGCCGGGGAGCTGTTTTTT.

The table lists this clone with a few counts. The chain links TRBV18 to TRBJ2-3; 13 nucleotides align to TRBD2. In germline, CDR1 is KGHSH, CDR2 LQKENI. Trimming at V came to 5 bases and at J to 2 bases, leaving 16 bases not matched to a gene. CDR3 length: 20 residues. The CDR3 DNA reads as TGTGCCAGCTCAGCACAGGGTTTTGGACTAGCGGGGGCAGTCACAGATACGCAGTATTTT. Translating it yields CASSAQGFGLAGAVTDTQYF.

The chain recombines TRBV5-1 with TRBJ1-1; D not certain. V was trimmed by 2 bases and J by 5 bases, leaving 16 bases between them. CDR3 length: 15 residues. In germline, CDR1 is SGHRS, CDR2 YFSETQ. CDR3 loop: CASSFRDLGETEAFF. CDR3 sequence (DNA): TGCGCCAGCAGCTTTCGAGACTTGGGTGAAACTGAAGCTTTCTTT.

The DNA for the CDR3 is TGTGCCATCAGTGGGCCGGGACTAGCGAACACCGGGGAGCTGTTTTTT. It encodes CAISGPGLANTGELFF. This chain links TRBV10-3 with TRBJ2-2, with TRBD2 matching 8 bases. The CDR3 length is 16 residues. Germline V gene lookup returns CDR1 ENHRY and CDR2 SYGVKD. V lost 4 bases to trimming and J lost 0 bases; unmatched junction nucleotides: 4.

The chain couples TRBV5-1 to TRBJ2-1, with TRBD2 identical over 12 bases. Per germline, CDR1 SGHRS and CDR2 YFSETQ. This CDR3 is built from 18 residues. V lost 4 bases to trimming and J lost 7 bases; unmatched junction nucleotides: 15. The CDR3, as DNA: TGCGCCAGCAGCGGAACCGGGGCTAGCGGGAGGGTTTGGAATGAGCAGTTCTTC. It yields the protein CASSGTGASGRVWNEQFF.

The V gene is TRBV5-6, the J gene TRBJ2-7, with 8 bases identical to TRBD1. Trimming cost V 3 bases and J 3 bases; bases outside gene matches: 5. Germline lookup yields CDR1 SGHDT and CDR2 YYEEEE. The length of the CDR3 is 14 residues. In nucleotides, the CDR3 is TGTGCCAGCAGCTCCTGGACAGGGCTCTACGAGCAGTACTTC. Translation gives CASSSWTGLYEQYF.

This rearrangement joins TRBV7-2 to TRBJ1-1, with 10 bases lining up with TRBD1. Germline V gives CDR1 SGHTA, CDR2 FQGNSA. This CDR3 contains 19 residues. J lost 5 bases, V lost 7 bases, and 22 bases had no gene match. CDR3 in DNA: TGTGCCAGCAAGTTCGGGACAGGGGCCAGCTGGTATTCTGCTACTGAAGCTTTCTTT. Amino acids: CASKFGTGASWYSATEAFF.

V usage is TRBV28 and J usage is TRBJ2-5; D not certain. Trimming removed 1 base from V and 4 bases from J, with 7 bases in between. The germline gives CDR1 MDHEN, CDR2 SYDVKM. This CDR3 region has 13 residues. This CDR3 is CASSLSPGETQYF. The CDR3 DNA reads as TGTGCCAGCAGTTTATCTCCCGGAGAGACCCAGTACTTC.

This chain joins TRBV5-1 and TRBJ1-6; the D gene is possibly TRBD1 (6 bases). V dropped 4 bases and J dropped 5 bases, with 19 bases sitting between them. The CDR3 is 17 residues long. Germline V gives CDR1 SGHRS, CDR2 YFSETQ. CDR3 loop: CASSGRTGSSNNSPLHF. The CDR3 nucleotides read TGCGCCAGCAGCGGAAGAACAGGGTCCTCGAATAATTCACCCCTCCACTTT.